The present T cell receptor beta chain was sequenced within a study of T cells in Graves' hyperthyroidism and ophthalmopathy. It was RNA transcripts that yielded the amplified TCR beta CDR3 regions. An initial round of RT-PCR targeting the TCR CDR3 relied on the HTBI primer set. TCRdb called the multiplex PCR reads again in MiXCR, with one record for every CDR3 protein. The sample consists of a few hundred thousand distinct CDR3 sequences, more than 15% of them appearing once. This clonotype was found many times. This TCR derives from a woman aged 25 to 45 with Graves' ophthalmopathy. The specimen sequenced was blood.

CDR3 loop: CASKREHSQETQYF. CDR3 nucleotide sequence: TGTGCCAGCAAGCGGGAGCACAGCCAAGAGACCCAGTACTTC. V usage is TRBV11-1 and J usage is TRBJ2-5; 8 nucleotides match TRBD2. Germline V CDR1 and CDR2: SGHAT, FQDESV (reference sequence). The CDR3 runs 14 residues. V was clipped by 7 bases and J by 1 base; unmatched bases: 5.